The 20 T cell receptor beta chains below all came from one sample that was sequenced in a study of blood T cell repertoires in COVID-19 (dated by TCRdb to about 2020). The method behind the library was the immunoSEQ multiplex PCR assay. TCRdb carries this immuneACCESS record with in-frame sequences only. Its versions omit some clonotypes, under half of them owing to an unresolved V gene in the studies checked, with the rest unexplained. The sample table holds 140,000 to 150,000 clones, of which approximately 89% were seen once. The top ten constitute approximately 1.5% of the sample. The sample comprised peripheral blood. The receptors were sampled from a woman in her fifties or sixties with acute or convalescent COVID-19.

The chain employs TRBV10-1 and TRBJ2-7, with TRBD1 as a possible D gene (6 bases). This CDR3 contains 12 residues. The V gene's germline CDR1 is WNHNN and CDR2 SYGVQD (reference sequence). V shed 4 bases and J shed 6 bases, with 10 bases lying between them. The CDR3 loop is CASSVGGGEQYF. As DNA, the CDR3 is TGCGCCAGCAGTGTAGGGGGTGGCGAGCAGTACTTC.

The chain carries TRBV2 and TRBJ2-1, with D possibly TRBD2 on 5 matching bases. The germline gives CDR1 SNHLY, CDR2 FYNNEI. Trimming removed 8 bases from V and 10 bases from J, with 18 bases in between. The CDR3 covers 13 residues. The DNA of the CDR3 is TGTGCCAGCTGGGGAGATACGGGGAACGAGCAGTTCTTC. This translates into CASWGDTGNEQFF.

The CDR3 region is CASSRSGTSLNEQFF. The CDR3 bases are TGCGCCAGCAGCCGTTCCGGGACTAGCCTTAATGAGCAGTTCTTC. This rearrangement joins TRBV4-1 to TRBJ2-1, with 9 nucleotides matching TRBD2. V shed 4 bases and J 7 bases; nucleotides not matched to a gene: 8. The CDR3 consists of 15 residues. The germline V gene has CDR1 MGHRA and CDR2 YSYEKL.

The rearrangement joins TRBV24-1 to TRBJ2-2; D gene unclear. Trimming shortened V by 5 bases and J by 5 bases, and 5 bases separated the two germline ends. This CDR3 has 12 residues. The V gene's germline CDR1 is KGHDR and CDR2 SFDVKD. DNA for the CDR3: TGTGCCACCAGTGTGAGAACCGGGGAGCTGTTTTTT. Protein: CATSVRTGELFF.

The CDR3 is CATSDPGTGGTGELFF. The CDR3 DNA follows: TGTGCCACCAGTGACCCCGGGACAGGTGGGACCGGGGAGCTGTTTTTT. This chain joins TRBV24-1 and TRBJ2-2, with 8 bases lining up with TRBD1. The junction had 8 bases not matched to a gene; V was cut back by 4 bases and J by 5 bases. Germline V gene data show CDR1 as KGHDR and CDR2 as SFDVKD. This CDR3 contains 16 residues.

J is TRBJ2-7 and V is TRBV21-1; the listed D gene, TRBD1, was not tested against the DNA. TRBV21-1 is labeled a pseudogene. This CDR3 has 12 amino acids. CDR3 loop: CQWGDREYEQYF. The CDR3 DNA is TGTCAATGGGGGGACAGGGAATACGAGCAGTACTTC.

The chain uses TRBV7-8 and TRBJ2-2; D remains ambiguous. V gave up 0 bases and J gave up 10 bases, with 6 bases separating them. CDR1 is SGHVS, CDR2 FQNEAQ, per germline. The CDR3 contains 12 residues. In nucleotides, the CDR3 is TGTGCCAGCAGCTTAGCTGCGGCGGAGCTGTTTTTT. Translating gives CASSLAAAELFF. Full variable domain (rest looked up from reference TRBV7-8 and TRBJ2-2): GAGVSQSPRYKVAKRGQDVALRCDPISGHVSLFWYQQALGQGPEFLTYFQNEAQLDKSGLPSDRFFAERPEGSVSTLKIQRTQQEDSAVYLCASSLAAAELFFGEGSRLTVL.

The chain is built from TRBV27 and TRBJ2-1; weak D call: TRBD2 (6 bases). The V and J ends lost 3 bases and 7 bases respectively, with 13 bases between them. The CDR3 totals 14 residues. In germline, CDR1 is MNHEY, CDR2 SMNVEV (reference sequence). In DNA, the CDR3 is TGTGCCAGCAGTTTTTGGGGTAGCGGAAATGAGCAGTTCTTC. This translates into CASSFWGSGNEQFF.

This chain uses TRBV29-1 with TRBJ1-1; TRBD1 aligns across 8 bases. This CDR3 is built from 14 residues. The V gene's germline CDR1 is SQVTM and CDR2 ANQGSEA. V shed 2 bases and J 0 bases; nucleotides not matched to a gene: 2. CDR3 DNA: TGCAGCGTTGAAACAGGGGGGATGAACACTGAAGCTTTCTTT. Encoded protein: CSVETGGMNTEAFF.

V and J are TRBV2 and TRBJ2-5; 11 bases fit TRBD1. Germline CDR1 reads SNHLY; CDR2 reads FYNNEI. With 7 bases clipped from V and 4 bases from J, the junction kept 5 bases outside the gene matches. The CDR3 contains 14 residues. The CDR3 is CASIRTGGRETQYF. In DNA, the CDR3 is TGTGCCAGCATTCGGACAGGGGGCAGAGAGACCCAGTACTTC.

This sequence joins TRBV2 and TRBJ1-5; 9 nucleotides line up with TRBD1. The CDR3 sequence is 14 residues long. V shed 7 bases, J shed 4 bases, and the junction held 5 bases outside the gene matches. Germline assignment: CDR1 SNHLY and CDR2 FYNNEI. The CDR3 DNA reads TGTGCCAGCAACCCGGGACAGGGTAATCAGCCCCAGCATTTT. It encodes CASNPGQGNQPQHF.

The chain uses TRBV5-1 and TRBJ2-5, with TRBD1 as a possible D gene (7 bases). The CDR3 is made up of 15 amino acids. Germline V gives CDR1 SGHRS, CDR2 YFSETQ. V shed 0 bases and J shed 4 bases, with 13 bases lying between them. The CDR3 DNA reads TGCGCCAGCAGCTTGGGCCAGGGGGGCGTAGAGACCCAGTACTTC. It encodes CASSLGQGGVETQYF. Complete variable domain (other parts from reference TRBV5-1 and TRBJ2-5): KAGVTQTPRYLIKTRGQQVTLSCSPISGHRSVSWYQQTPGQGLQFLFEYFSETQRNKGNFPGRFSGRQFSNSRSEMNVSTLELGDSALYLCASSLGQGGVETQYFGPGTRLLVL.

V and J are TRBV5-1 and TRBJ1-1, with 11 bases matching TRBD1. J was trimmed by 0 bases and V by 4 bases; bases with no gene match: 11. The CDR3 spans 18 residues. Germline lookup yields CDR1 SGHRS and CDR2 YFSETQ. The CDR3 DNA follows: TGCGCCAGCAGCCCGAGGGCCGGGACAGGGGGTTTGAACACTGAAGCTTTCTTT. As protein: CASSPRAGTGGLNTEAFF.

This rearrangement joins TRBV30 to TRBJ1-2; D call uncertain. CDR3 size: 13 residues. V shed 1 base and J shed 8 bases, with 14 bases lying between them. Germline-derived CDR1 and CDR2 are GTSNPN and SVGIG (reference sequence). DNA of the CDR3: TGTGCCTGGAGTGAGAGGAGGAGTGGAGGCTACACCTTC. Its protein product is CAWSERRSGGYTF. Full variable domain (outside the CDR3, taken from reference TRBV30 and TRBJ1-2): SQTIHQWPATLVQPVGSPLSLECTVEGTSNPNLYWYRQAAGRGLQLLFYSVGIGQISSEVPQNLSASRPQDRQFILSSKKLLLSDSGFYLCAWSERRSGGYTFGSGTRLTVV.

This sequence joins TRBV14 and TRBJ2-1; D uncertain. V lost 2 bases and J lost 4, with 6 bases in between. The CDR3 sequence is 13 residues long. Germline V lookup: CDR1 SGHDN, CDR2 FVKESK. The CDR3 sequence is CASSQYFYNEQFF. The CDR3 DNA reads as TGTGCCAGCAGCCAATACTTTTACAATGAGCAGTTCTTC.

The rearrangement uses TRBV19 and TRBJ2-7, with 7 bases identical to TRBD1. The germline gives CDR1 LNHDA, CDR2 SQIVND (reference sequence). J lost 6 bases, V lost 7 bases, and 12 bases had no gene match. The CDR3 extends over 14 amino acids. The CDR3 sequence is CASKPTGNYVEQYF. For the CDR3, the DNA is TGTGCCAGTAAACCGACAGGGAACTACGTCGAGCAGTACTTC.

This clone occurred once. The rearrangement links TRBV27 to TRBJ2-3, with TRBD1 as a possible D gene (6 bases). V was pared by 3 bases and J by 3 bases, with 10 bases between. Germline V gives CDR1 MNHEY, CDR2 SMNVEV (reference sequence). The CDR3 spans 14 residues. The CDR3 region is CASSFQTGTDTQYF. The DNA for the CDR3 is TGTGCCAGCAGTTTCCAGACAGGTACAGATACGCAGTATTTT.

The CDR3 coding sequence is TGTGCCAGCAGCCCGGGACTAGCGATCTACAATGAGCAGTTCTTC. As protein: CASSPGLAIYNEQFF. The chain uses TRBV11-1 and TRBJ2-1; 10 bases agree with TRBD2. This CDR3 has 15 amino acids. V lost 5 bases to trimming and J lost 3 bases; unmatched junction nucleotides: 4. CDR1 and CDR2 from the germline V gene are SGHAT and FQDESV (reference sequence).

The chain combines TRBV12-3 or TRBV12-4 with TRBJ2-1, with a weak D call TRBD1 (6 bases). This CDR3 contains 12 residues. The V end lost 2 bases, the J end lost 15 bases, and 14 bases lay between the germline ends. CDR3 loop: CASSLPNSRGFF. The CDR3 region has the DNA TGTGCCAGCAGTTTACCCAATTCCAGGGGGTTCTTC.

The chain uses TRBV9 and TRBJ1-6; D perhaps matches TRBD1 (6 bases). V lost 3 bases to trimming and J lost 10 bases, with 20 bases between them. The CDR3 runs 16 residues. CDR1 is SGDLS, CDR2 YYNGEE, per germline. In DNA form, the CDR3 reads TGTGCCAGCAGCGATAAAATTCTCAGGGGAGGGTCACCCCTCCACTTT. This translates into CASSDKILRGGSPLHF.